This TCR beta chain derives from a study of blood T cells in healthy people across ages. This CDR3 contains 15 residues. Germline V lookup: CDR1 MNHEY, CDR2 SMNVEV (reference sequence). V dropped 5 bases and J dropped 11; count of bases not matched to a gene: 15. A J-beta primer mix and a sample-barcoded 5' primer were used in a second PCR of roughly 6 to 11 cycles. TCRdb processed the 5' RACE reads anew with MiXCR; each CDR3 protein has one entry. The sample records hundreds of thousands of distinct CDR3 sequences, 58% being singletons. This clonotype was observed a few times. This receptor was identified in a man younger than 45 in good health. Material for sequencing was blood. The chain has TRBV27 and TRBJ2-5, with 9 nucleotides matching TRBD1. The CDR3 DNA sequence: TGTGCCAGCAGTCCGTCCCGGGACAGGGCGGGGGAGCAGTACTTC. It encodes CASSPSRDRAGEQYF.